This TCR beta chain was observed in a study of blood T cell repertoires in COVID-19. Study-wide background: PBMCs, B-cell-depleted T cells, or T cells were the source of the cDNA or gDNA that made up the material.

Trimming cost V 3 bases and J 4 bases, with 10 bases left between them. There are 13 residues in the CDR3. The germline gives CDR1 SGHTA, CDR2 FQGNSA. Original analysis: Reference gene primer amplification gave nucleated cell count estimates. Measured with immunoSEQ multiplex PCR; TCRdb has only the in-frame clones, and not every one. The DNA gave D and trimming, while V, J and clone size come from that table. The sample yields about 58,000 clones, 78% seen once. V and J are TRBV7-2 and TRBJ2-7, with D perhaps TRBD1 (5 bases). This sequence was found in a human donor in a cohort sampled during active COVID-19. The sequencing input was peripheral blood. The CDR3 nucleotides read TGTGCCAGCAGCTTTTTCAGGGCTTACGAGCAGTACTTC. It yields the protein CASSFFRAYEQYF.